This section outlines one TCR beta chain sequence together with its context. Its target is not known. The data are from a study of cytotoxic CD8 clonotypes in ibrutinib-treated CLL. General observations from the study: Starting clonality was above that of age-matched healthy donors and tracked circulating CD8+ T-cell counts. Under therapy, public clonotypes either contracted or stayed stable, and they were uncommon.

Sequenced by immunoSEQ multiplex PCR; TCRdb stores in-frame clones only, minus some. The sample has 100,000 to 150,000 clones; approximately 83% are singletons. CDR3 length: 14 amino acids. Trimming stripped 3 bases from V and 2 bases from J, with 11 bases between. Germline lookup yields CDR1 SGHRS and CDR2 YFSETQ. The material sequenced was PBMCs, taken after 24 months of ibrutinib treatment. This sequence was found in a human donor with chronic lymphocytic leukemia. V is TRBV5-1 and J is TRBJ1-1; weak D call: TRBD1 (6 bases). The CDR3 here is CASSSGQTNTEAFF. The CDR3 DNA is TGCGCCAGCAGCTCCGGACAGACTAACACTGAAGCTTTCTTT.